This T cell receptor (beta chain) was profiled in a study of blood T cell repertoires in COVID-19. Across the whole study: The United States, Italy and Spain provided the acute and convalescent COVID-19 samples. T cells, B-cell-depleted T cells, or PBMCs supplied cDNA or gDNA.

The V end lost 0 bases, the J end lost 2 bases, and 20 bases lay between the germline ends. The CDR3 totals 18 residues. The germline gives CDR1 SGHTA, CDR2 FQGTGA. This table comes from immunoSEQ multiplex PCR, and its TCRdb copy is limited to in-frame clones, with some not included. Of hundreds of thousands of clones listed, roughly nine tenths were seen once; the top ten hold less than 1.2%. Cohort placement rested on clinical history that participants reported themselves. Material for sequencing was PBMCs or T cells enriched from blood (not recorded which). The source is a young man who had recovered from COVID-19. The chain combines TRBV7-3 with TRBJ2-7; D is unclear. CDR3 protein: CASSLTVTVKTPAYEQYF. The CDR3 bases are TGTGCCAGCAGCTTAACGGTTACAGTCAAGACCCCAGCCTACGAGCAGTACTTC.